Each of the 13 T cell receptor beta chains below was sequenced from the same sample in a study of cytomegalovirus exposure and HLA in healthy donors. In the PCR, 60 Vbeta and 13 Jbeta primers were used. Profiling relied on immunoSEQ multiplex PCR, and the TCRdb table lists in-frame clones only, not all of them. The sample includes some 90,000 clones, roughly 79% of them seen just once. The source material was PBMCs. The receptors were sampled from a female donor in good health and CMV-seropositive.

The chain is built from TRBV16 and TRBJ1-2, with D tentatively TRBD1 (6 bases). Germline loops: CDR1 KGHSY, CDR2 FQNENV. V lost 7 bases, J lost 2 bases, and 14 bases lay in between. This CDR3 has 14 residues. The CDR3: CASNRPDRNYGYTF. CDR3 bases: TGTGCCAGCAACCGTCCGGACAGAAACTATGGCTACACCTTC.

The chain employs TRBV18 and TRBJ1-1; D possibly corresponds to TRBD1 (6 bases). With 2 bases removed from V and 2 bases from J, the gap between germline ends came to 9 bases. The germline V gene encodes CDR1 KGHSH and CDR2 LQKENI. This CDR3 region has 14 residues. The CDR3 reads CASSPLGGNTEAFF. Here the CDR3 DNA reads TGTGCCAGCTCACCATTAGGGGGAAACACTGAAGCTTTCTTT.

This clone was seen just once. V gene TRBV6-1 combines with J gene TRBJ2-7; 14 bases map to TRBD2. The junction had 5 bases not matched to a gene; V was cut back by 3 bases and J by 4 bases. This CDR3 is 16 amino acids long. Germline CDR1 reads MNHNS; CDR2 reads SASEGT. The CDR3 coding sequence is TGTGCCAGCAGTGACGGGACTAGCGGGAGAGGGTACGAGCAGTACTTC. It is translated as CASSDGTSGRGYEQYF.

DNA of the CDR3: TGTGCCTGGAACCCAGGGAGGGACTATGGCTACACCTTC. This sequence encodes CAWNPGRDYGYTF. This chain links TRBV30 with TRBJ1-2; a weak D match, TRBD1 (5 bases). Germline V gene data show CDR1 as GTSNPN and CDR2 as SVGIG (reference sequence). The CDR3 is 13 amino acids. The V end lost 4 bases, the J end lost 3 bases, and 12 bases lay between the germline ends.

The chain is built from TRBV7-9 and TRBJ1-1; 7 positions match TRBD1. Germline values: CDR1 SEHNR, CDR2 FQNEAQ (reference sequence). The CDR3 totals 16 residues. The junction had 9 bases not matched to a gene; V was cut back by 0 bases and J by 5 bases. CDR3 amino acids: CASSLARQGGGTEAFF. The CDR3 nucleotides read TGTGCCAGCAGCTTAGCGCGTCAGGGGGGTGGAACTGAAGCTTTCTTT.

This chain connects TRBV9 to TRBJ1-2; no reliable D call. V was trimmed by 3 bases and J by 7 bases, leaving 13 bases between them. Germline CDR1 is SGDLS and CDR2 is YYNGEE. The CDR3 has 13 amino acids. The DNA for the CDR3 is TGTGCCAGCAGCGAAGCCGACATGTTTGGCTACACCTTC. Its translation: CASSEADMFGYTF.

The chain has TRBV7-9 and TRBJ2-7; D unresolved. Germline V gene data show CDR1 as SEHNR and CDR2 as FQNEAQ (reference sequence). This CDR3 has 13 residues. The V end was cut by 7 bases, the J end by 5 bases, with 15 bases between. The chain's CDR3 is CASKAPQADEQYF. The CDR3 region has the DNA TGTGCCAGCAAAGCTCCTCAGGCAGACGAGCAGTACTTC.

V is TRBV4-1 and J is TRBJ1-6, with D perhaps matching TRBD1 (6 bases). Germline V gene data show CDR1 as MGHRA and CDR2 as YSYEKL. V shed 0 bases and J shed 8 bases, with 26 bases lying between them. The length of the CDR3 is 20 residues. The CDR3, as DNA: TGCGCCAGCAGCCAAGACCCAGGGAGTCGCGGTGGGGGCTGGGATTCACCCCTCCACTTT. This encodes CASSQDPGSRGGGWDSPLHF.

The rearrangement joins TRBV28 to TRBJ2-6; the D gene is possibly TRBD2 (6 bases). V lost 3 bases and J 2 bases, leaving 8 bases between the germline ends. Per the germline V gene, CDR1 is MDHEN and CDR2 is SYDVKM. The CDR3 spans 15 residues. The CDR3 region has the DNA TGTGCCAGCAGTTTGGAGGGCCCTGGGGCCAACGTCCTGACTTTC. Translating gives CASSLEGPGANVLTF.

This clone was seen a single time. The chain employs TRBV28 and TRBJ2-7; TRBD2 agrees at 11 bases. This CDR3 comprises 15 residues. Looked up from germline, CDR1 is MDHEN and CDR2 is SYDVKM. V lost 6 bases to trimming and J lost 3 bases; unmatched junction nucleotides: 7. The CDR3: CASRPTSGRLYEQYF. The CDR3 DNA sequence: TGTGCCAGCAGACCCACTAGCGGGAGACTCTACGAGCAGTACTTC.

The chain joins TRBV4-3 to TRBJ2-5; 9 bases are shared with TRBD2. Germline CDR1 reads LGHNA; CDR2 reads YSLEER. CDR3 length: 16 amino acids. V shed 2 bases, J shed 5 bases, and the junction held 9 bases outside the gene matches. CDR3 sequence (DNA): TGCGCCAGCAGCCAAAGTGGACTAGCGAACGAGGAGACCCAGTACTTC. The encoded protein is CASSQSGLANEETQYF.

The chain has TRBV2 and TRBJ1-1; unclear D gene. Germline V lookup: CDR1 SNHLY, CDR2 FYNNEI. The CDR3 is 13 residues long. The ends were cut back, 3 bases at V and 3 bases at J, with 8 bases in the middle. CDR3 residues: CASSDVRHTEAFF. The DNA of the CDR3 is TGTGCCAGCAGTGACGTCAGGCACACTGAAGCTTTCTTT.

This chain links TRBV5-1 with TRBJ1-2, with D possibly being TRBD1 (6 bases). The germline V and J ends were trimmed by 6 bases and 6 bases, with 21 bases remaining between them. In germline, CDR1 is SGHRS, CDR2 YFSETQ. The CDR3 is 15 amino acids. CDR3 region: CASNKRGGQVDGYTF. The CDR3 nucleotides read TGCGCCAGCAACAAAAGGGGGGGGCAAGTGGATGGCTACACCTTC.